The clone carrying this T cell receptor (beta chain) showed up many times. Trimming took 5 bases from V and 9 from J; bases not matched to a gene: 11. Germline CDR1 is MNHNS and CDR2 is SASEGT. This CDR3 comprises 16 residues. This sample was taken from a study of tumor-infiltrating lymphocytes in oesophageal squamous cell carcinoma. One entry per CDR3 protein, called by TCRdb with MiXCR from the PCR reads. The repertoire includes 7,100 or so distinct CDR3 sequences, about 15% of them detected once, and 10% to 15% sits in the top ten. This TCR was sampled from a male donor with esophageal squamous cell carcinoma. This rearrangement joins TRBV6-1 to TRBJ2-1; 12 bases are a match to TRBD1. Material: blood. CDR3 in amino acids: CASSTSGTGGWGEQFF. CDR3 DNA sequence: TGTGCCAGCAGTACTTCCGGGACAGGGGGCTGGGGTGAGCAGTTCTTC.